Below are 24 T cell receptor beta chains sequenced from a single sample in a study of blood T cell repertoires in COVID-19. The assay was immunoSEQ multiplex PCR, and TCRdb's table has in-frame clones only and misses some. The sample has around 130,000 clones, 75% to 90% seen once. The sequenced sample was PBMCs or T cells enriched from blood (not recorded which). The origin of the receptors is a woman in her fifties or sixties who had recovered from COVID-19.

This clone showed up just a few times. This CDR3 is CASSLAVGVDYGYTF. CDR3 DNA: TGCGCCAGCAGCTTGGCCGTCGGGGTAGACTATGGCTACACCTTC. This rearrangement joins TRBV5-1 to TRBJ1-2, with D unclear. CDR1 is SGHRS and CDR2 is YFSETQ in the germline V gene. The germline V and J ends were trimmed by 0 bases and 3 bases, with 12 bases remaining between them. This CDR3 has 15 amino acids.

The rearrangement links TRBV10-2 to TRBJ2-7; TRBD1 matches 8 bases. Trimming cost V 8 bases and J 4 bases; bases outside gene matches: 7. The CDR3 spans 13 residues. The germline gives CDR1 WSHSY, CDR2 SAAADI. CDR3 nucleotides: TGCGCCAGCGGAGGGCAGGGGGCATACGAGCAGTACTTC. This encodes CASGGQGAYEQYF.

V and J are TRBV19 and TRBJ1-1; maybe TRBD1 (6 bases). V was pared by 3 bases and J by 4 bases, with 12 bases between. The CDR3 runs 14 residues. Germline V CDR1 and CDR2: LNHDA, SQIVND (reference sequence). CDR3 protein: CASSIQGPSTEAFF. The DNA for the CDR3 is TGTGCCAGTAGTATCCAGGGGCCCAGCACTGAAGCTTTCTTT.

The J gene is TRBJ1-5, the V gene TRBV2; 11 nucleotides match TRBD1. Germline V gene sequence: CDR1 SNHLY, CDR2 FYNNEI. Unmatched junction bases numbered 8, after V lost 7 bases and J lost 6 bases. This CDR3 spans 15 amino acids. CDR3 bases: TGTGCCAGCAATCGGGACAGGGGGATTTCTCAGCCCCAGCATTTT. Its translation: CASNRDRGISQPQHF.

The chain combines TRBV7-2 with TRBJ2-7, with 8 bases aligning to TRBD1. With 0 bases clipped from V and 1 base from J, the junction kept 5 bases outside the gene matches. The CDR3 has 16 residues. From germline, CDR1 is SGHTA and CDR2 FQGNSA. Here the CDR3 reads CASSLASDRVSYEQYF. Here the CDR3 DNA reads TGTGCCAGCAGCTTAGCGTCGGACAGGGTATCCTACGAGCAGTACTTC.

The chain links TRBV29-1 to TRBJ2-7; 10 nucleotides align to TRBD2. The germline CDR1 and CDR2 sequences are SQVTM and ANQGSEA. This CDR3 is built from 14 residues. V was clipped by 3 bases and J by 5 bases; unmatched bases: 7. The CDR3 spells CSVEERGGLNEQYF. CDR3 bases: TGCAGCGTTGAGGAGCGGGGGGGCTTGAACGAGCAGTACTTC.

The genes are TRBV7-9 and TRBJ1-1, with D tentatively TRBD1 (6 bases). This CDR3 has 16 amino acids. With 1 base removed from V and 1 base from J, the gap between germline ends came to 13 bases. Per the germline V gene, CDR1 is SEHNR and CDR2 is FQNEAQ (reference sequence). DNA of the CDR3: TGTGCCAGCAGCTTAGGCGCAGGGGAAGGGAACACTGAAGCTTTCTTT. Its protein is CASSLGAGEGNTEAFF.

This clone was counted between two and nine times. The J gene is TRBJ1-5, the V gene TRBV19; D remains unclear. Trimming stripped 4 bases from V and 4 bases from J, with 5 bases between. Germline V gene data show CDR1 as LNHDA and CDR2 as SQIVND (reference sequence). The CDR3 runs 12 residues. The CDR3 DNA is TGTGCCAGTAGTACCCAAAATCAGCCCCAGCATTTT. Amino acids: CASSTQNQPQHF.

V is TRBV5-1 and J is TRBJ1-4; D not certain. The CDR3 has 14 residues. Germline loops: CDR1 SGHRS, CDR2 YFSETQ. Trimming removed 4 bases at V and 2 bases at J, with 9 bases between. CDR3 DNA: TGCGCCAGCAGCGGGCTAACCACTAATGAAAAACTGTTTTTT. Protein product: CASSGLTTNEKLFF.

V usage is TRBV13 and J usage is TRBJ2-7; TRBD2 matches at 13 bases. The ends lost 4 bases at V and 6 bases at J; junction bases unmatched: 6. Germline assignment: CDR1 PRHDT and CDR2 FYEKMQ (reference sequence). The CDR3 sequence is 15 residues long. In nucleotides, the CDR3 is TGTGCCAGCAGCTCCTGGACTAGCGGGGGATCCGAGCAGTACTTC. It encodes CASSSWTSGGSEQYF.

This clone was found once. This sequence joins TRBV4-3 and TRBJ1-2; D is possibly TRBD1 (6 bases). The CDR3 runs to 14 residues. Per the germline V gene, CDR1 is LGHNA and CDR2 is YSLEER. Trimming took off 4 bases at V and 2 bases at J, with 11 bases between the two ends. The CDR3 nucleotides are TGCGCCAGCAGCCTAGACAGGCCGAACTATGGCTACACCTTC. Translating gives CASSLDRPNYGYTF.

The chain has TRBV4-3 and TRBJ1-2, with 8 bases aligning to TRBD1. Trimming cost V 1 base and J 4 bases; bases outside gene matches: 5. Germline V gene sequence: CDR1 LGHNA, CDR2 YSLEER. This CDR3 has 15 amino acids. DNA for the CDR3: TGCGCCAGCAGCCAAGTGACAGGGGTCGCCTATGGCTACACCTTC. Translation: CASSQVTGVAYGYTF.

This clone was seen a few times. The V and J genes are TRBV30 and TRBJ1-1; tentative D call: TRBD1 (5 bases). The V end lost 3 bases, the J end lost 2 bases, and 16 bases lay between the germline ends. The CDR3 runs to 15 residues. Germline CDR1 GTSNPN, CDR2 SVGIG (reference sequence). The CDR3 nucleotides are TGTGCCTGGAGGGCCGGATGGGGCGTAAACACTGAAGCTTTCTTT. The encoded protein is CAWRAGWGVNTEAFF.

The chain uses TRBV21-1 and TRBJ2-4; the table names TRBD2, a call not compared with the DNA. TRBV21-1 is a pseudogene segment. This CDR3 is built from 20 residues. CDR3 residues: CAQYIPDGESKRRAKNIQYF. The CDR3 nucleotides are TGTGCCCAGTATATACCGGACGGAGAGTCCAAGCGGAGAGCCAAAAACATTCAGTACTTC.

The genes are TRBV29-1 and TRBJ2-2, with 9 nucleotides matching TRBD2. The trim removed 4 bases at V and 5 bases at J, leaving 8 bases unmatched. The CDR3 sequence is 15 residues long. Germline CDR1 and CDR2: SQVTM and ANQGSEA. CDR3 residues: CSVVLAGVGTGELFF. The CDR3 region has the DNA TGCAGCGTTGTCTTAGCGGGGGTAGGGACCGGGGAGCTGTTTTTT.

V gene TRBV6-2 or TRBV6-3 combines with J gene TRBJ2-7; 8 positions match TRBD2. CDR3 size: 15 residues. The germline CDR1 and CDR2 sequences are MNHEY and SVGEGT. With 2 bases clipped from V and 2 bases from J, the junction kept 5 bases outside the gene matches. In nucleotides, the CDR3 is TGTGCCAGCAGTTACGCCCGGGGGGGGGCCTACGAGCAGTACTTC. It encodes CASSYARGGAYEQYF.

The rearrangement joins TRBV4-3 to TRBJ2-7; D possibly corresponds to TRBD1 (6 bases). CDR1 LGHNA and CDR2 YSLEER come from the germline V gene. The CDR3 has 15 residues. Trimming pared 0 bases from V and 2 bases from J, leaving 11 bases between. The DNA of the CDR3 is TGCGCCAGCAGCCAAGATCGGGCAGGGGCCTACGAGCAGTACTTC. Residues: CASSQDRAGAYEQYF.

This chain links TRBV19 with TRBJ2-7; 7 positions agree with TRBD1. Trimming took 2 bases from V and 3 from J; bases not matched to a gene: 13. Germline V gene data show CDR1 as LNHDA and CDR2 as SQIVND (reference sequence). CDR3 length: 17 amino acids. The CDR3: CASSIRVDRVPFYEQYF. The DNA for the CDR3 is TGTGCCAGTAGTATACGAGTAGACAGGGTTCCCTTCTACGAGCAGTACTTC.

The CDR3 sequence: CAGGNMGQGEYGYTF. CDR3 nucleotides: TGTGCCGGAGGAAACATGGGACAGGGAGAATATGGCTACACCTTC. The chain has TRBV2 and TRBJ1-2, with 9 bases that match TRBD1. The CDR3 runs to 15 residues. Germline assignment: CDR1 SNHLY and CDR2 FYNNEI. The ends lost 11 bases at V and 5 bases at J; junction bases unmatched: 15.

V is TRBV4-1 and J is TRBJ2-1; 9 positions agree with TRBD2. Germline loops: CDR1 MGHRA, CDR2 YSYEKL. V was clipped by 1 base and J by 7 bases; unmatched bases: 5. The CDR3 is 15 residues long. CDR3 sequence (DNA): TGCGCCAGCAGCCAAGTGGGGCGGGGGGGGAATGAGCAGTTCTTC. Translation gives CASSQVGRGGNEQFF.

The rearrangement joins TRBV6-5 to TRBJ1-2, with D tentatively TRBD1 (6 bases). V was pared by 6 bases and J by 2 bases, with 16 bases between. Per the germline V gene, CDR1 is MNHEY and CDR2 is SVGAGI. CDR3 length equals 15 residues. For the CDR3, the DNA is TGTGCCAGCAGCTCCCCCAAGACAGGCAACTATGGCTACACCTTC. This gives the protein CASSSPKTGNYGYTF.

The table lists this clone with many counts. This chain links TRBV6-2 or TRBV6-3 with TRBJ2-2; 7 nucleotides line up with TRBD1. Germline lookup yields CDR1 MNHEY and CDR2 SVGEGT. The CDR3 length is 14 residues. J gave up 4 bases and V 5 bases, and 4 bases lay outside the gene matches. The CDR3 spells CASSSGQATGELFF. CDR3 bases: TGTGCCAGCAGTAGTGGACAGGCCACCGGGGAGCTGTTTTTT.

The chain employs TRBV7-8 and TRBJ1-2; TRBD1 matches at 8 bases. Germline values: CDR1 SGHVS, CDR2 FQNEAQ. With V trimmed by 5 bases and J by 3 bases, 5 bases remained unmatched. The CDR3 runs 14 residues. The CDR3 bases are TGTGCCAGCAGCCTTGACAGGGGCTACTATGGCTACACCTTC. Its protein product is CASSLDRGYYGYTF.

The CDR3 here is CATSRDRGTGQFF. The DNA for the CDR3 is TGTGCCACCAGCAGAGATCGGGGGACAGGGCAGTTCTTC. J is TRBJ2-1 and V is TRBV15, with 8 bases fitting TRBD1. The CDR3 sequence is 13 residues long. Germline V gene sequence: CDR1 LNHNV, CDR2 YYDKDF (reference sequence). V was clipped by 0 bases and J by 12 bases; unmatched bases: 4.